The 25 T cell receptor beta chains below come from one sample, sequenced in a study of cytomegalovirus exposure and HLA in healthy donors. The PCR employed 60 Vbeta primers together with 13 Jbeta primers. Assay: immunoSEQ multiplex PCR; the TCRdb copy retains only in-frame clones and omits some. The sample holds about 160,000 clones, 80% to 90% seen once. Input material: PBMCs. The source is a woman in her 30s in good health and CMV-seropositive.

In DNA form, the CDR3 reads TGTGCCAGCAGTTACACGGACAGGGTAAATCAGCCCCAGCATTTT. It is translated as CASSYTDRVNQPQHF. The chain has TRBV6-6 and TRBJ1-5; 8 positions match TRBD1. CDR3 length: 15 amino acids. V was clipped by 2 bases and J by 4 bases; unmatched bases: 4. Germline CDR1 is MNHNY and CDR2 is SVGAGI (reference sequence).

The chain recombines TRBV11-1 with TRBJ2-5; tentative D call: TRBD2 (5 bases). The CDR3 is made up of 13 amino acids. Germline CDR1 and CDR2: SGHAT and FQDESV (reference sequence). Trimming left V 6 bases short and J 2 bases short, with 10 bases between. The CDR3 sequence: CASSLTRQETQYF. CDR3 DNA: TGTGCCAGCAGTCTTACTAGGCAAGAGACCCAGTACTTC.

This clone was detected once. Other DNA sequences in this sample translate to the same CDR3. The genes are TRBV18 and TRBJ1-1; D unresolved. V lost 3 bases and J lost 2, with 7 bases in between. Germline assignment: CDR1 KGHSH and CDR2 LQKENI. The CDR3 extends over 13 amino acids. CDR3: CASSPQANTEAFF. CDR3 bases: TGTGCCAGCTCACCCCAGGCAAACACTGAAGCTTTCTTT. Complete variable domain (other parts from reference TRBV18 and TRBJ1-1): NAGVMQNPRHLVRRRGQEARLRCSPMKGHSHVYWYRQLPEEGLKFMVYLQKENIIDESGMPKERFSAEFPKEGPSILRIQQVVRGDSAAYFCASSPQANTEAFFGQGTRLTVV.

The V gene is TRBV5-6, the J gene TRBJ2-3; possibly TRBD2 for D (6 bases). This CDR3 is built from 15 residues. Germline V CDR1 and CDR2: SGHDT, YYEEEE. Trimming removed 4 bases from V and 3 bases from J, with 15 bases in between. The DNA of the CDR3 is TGTGCCAGCAGCCCCTGGCGGGGTGGGACAGATACGCAGTATTTT. Translating gives CASSPWRGGTDTQYF.

Worth noting for this clone: This sample includes further DNA sequences coding for the same CDR3. The rearrangement joins TRBV2 to TRBJ2-7, with 10 bases aligning to TRBD1. The CDR3 extends over 13 amino acids. Germline CDR1 and CDR2: SNHLY and FYNNEI. Trimming at V came to 5 bases and at J to 4 bases, leaving 2 bases not matched to a gene. CDR3 amino acids: CASSWDRGYEQYF. In nucleotides, the CDR3 is TGTGCCAGCAGTTGGGACAGGGGATACGAGCAGTACTTC.

This rearrangement joins TRBV4-1 to TRBJ2-7, with D perhaps matching TRBD2 (6 bases). The length of the CDR3 is 14 residues. CDR1 and CDR2 (germline): MGHRA, YSYEKL. V was pared by 3 bases and J by 2 bases, with 11 bases between. This CDR3 is CASSQRRGAYEQYF. The CDR3 DNA is TGCGCCAGCAGCCAGAGGAGGGGAGCCTACGAGCAGTACTTC.

The chain carries TRBV5-1 and TRBJ2-5, with 10 bases lining up with TRBD2. Germline CDR1 is SGHRS and CDR2 is YFSETQ. V lost 3 bases to trimming and J lost 1 base; unmatched junction nucleotides: 3. The CDR3 is made up of 15 amino acids. This chain's CDR3 is CASSSLAGAQETQYF. The CDR3, as DNA: TGCGCCAGCAGCTCTCTAGCGGGGGCCCAAGAGACCCAGTACTTC.

V is TRBV7-9 and J is TRBJ2-1; D unresolved. Looked up from germline, CDR1 is SEHNR and CDR2 is FQNEAQ (reference sequence). Deletions cut 4 bases from V and 0 bases from J, with 10 bases between. This CDR3 region has 15 residues. As DNA, the CDR3 is TGTGCCAGCAGCTATGCAGGCTACTCCTACAATGAGCAGTTCTTC. The encoded protein is CASSYAGYSYNEQFF.

The V call is TRBV15, the J call TRBJ2-3; D is perhaps TRBD2 (6 bases). The CDR3 extends over 17 amino acids. The V end was cut by 5 bases, the J end by 2 bases, with 20 bases between. Germline lookup yields CDR1 LNHNV and CDR2 YYDKDF (reference sequence). The CDR3 sequence: CATSEGGYGWDTDTQYF. The DNA for the CDR3 is TGTGCCACCAGCGAGGGAGGATATGGGTGGGACACAGATACGCAGTATTTT.

The V gene is TRBV19, the J gene TRBJ1-5, with D possibly TRBD1 on 6 matching bases. Trimming left V 2 bases short and J 5 bases short, with 13 bases between. The CDR3 is 15 residues long. The germline gives CDR1 LNHDA, CDR2 SQIVND (reference sequence). The CDR3 region has the DNA TGTGCCAGTAGTATATACAGGGCAGTGGATCAGCCCCAGCATTTT. Its translation is CASSIYRAVDQPQHF.

V is TRBV4-3 and J is TRBJ2-2; TRBD2 matches 8 bases. J was trimmed by 2 bases and V by 4 bases; bases with no gene match: 9. CDR1 LGHNA and CDR2 YSLEER come from the germline V gene. CDR3 size: 17 residues. The CDR3 loop is CASSLHGRGANTGELFF. The CDR3 DNA is TGCGCCAGCAGCCTCCACGGGAGGGGGGCCAACACCGGGGAGCTGTTTTTT.

This clone has just a few counts. This chain joins TRBV18 and TRBJ1-1; 7 nucleotides line up with TRBD1. V was clipped by 5 bases and J by 4 bases; unmatched bases: 7. The CDR3 totals 14 residues. Germline V lookup: CDR1 KGHSH, CDR2 LQKENI. The CDR3 sequence: CASSARGQFTEAFF. In DNA, the CDR3 is TGTGCCAGCTCAGCCCGGGGACAGTTCACTGAAGCTTTCTTT. Full variable domain (rest looked up from reference TRBV18 and TRBJ1-1): NAGVMQNPRHLVRRRGQEARLRCSPMKGHSHVYWYRQLPEEGLKFMVYLQKENIIDESGMPKERFSAEFPKEGPSILRIQQVVRGDSAAYFCASSARGQFTEAFFGQGTRLTVV.

This chain uses TRBV5-1 with TRBJ1-1; D perhaps matches TRBD1 (5 bases). Germline V gene sequence: CDR1 SGHRS, CDR2 YFSETQ. V gave up 4 bases and J gave up 1 base, with 14 bases separating them. The CDR3 is made up of 15 amino acids. The CDR3 DNA reads TGCGCCAGCAGCCTCGACCCGCAGGGGAACACTGAAGCTTTCTTT. Residues: CASSLDPQGNTEAFF.

The DNA for the CDR3 is TGTGCCAGCAGCTTGGCGGGGAATCAGCCCCAGCATTTT. Its protein product is CASSLAGNQPQHF. The chain has TRBV5-4 and TRBJ1-5; no definite D call. The CDR3 is 13 residues long. Germline V gene sequence: CDR1 SGHNT, CDR2 YYREEE (reference sequence). Trimming left V 0 bases short and J 4 bases short, with 5 bases between.

This clone was detected a few times. This chain links TRBV7-8 with TRBJ2-5; D not resolved. Trimming pared 5 bases from V and 3 bases from J, leaving 19 bases between. The CDR3 runs to 16 residues. CDR1 is SGHVS and CDR2 is FQNEAQ in the germline V gene. The CDR3 DNA reads as TGTGCCAGCAGCCAAGGTGGAGTAGGCACTGAAGAGACCCAGTACTTC. Amino acid sequence: CASSQGGVGTEETQYF.

This chain uses TRBV4-3 with TRBJ1-2, with 7 bases aligning to TRBD1. V dropped 0 bases and J dropped 4; count of bases not matched to a gene: 5. The CDR3 consists of 15 residues. Germline lookup yields CDR1 LGHNA and CDR2 YSLEER. The CDR3, as DNA: TGCGCCAGCAGCCAAGATCCCGCAGGGGGCTATGGCTACACCTTC. Translation gives CASSQDPAGGYGYTF.

The chain links TRBV10-3 to TRBJ1-3; no definite D call. Germline V gene lookup returns CDR1 ENHRY and CDR2 SYGVKD. This CDR3 is built from 14 residues. The germline V and J ends were trimmed by 4 bases and 1 base, with 8 bases remaining between them. CDR3 in amino acids: CAISGQASGNTIYF. The CDR3 DNA reads as TGTGCCATCAGTGGTCAGGCGTCTGGAAACACCATATATTTT.

This chain connects TRBV27 to TRBJ2-2; D perhaps matches TRBD1 (6 bases). Deletions cut 2 bases from V and 6 bases from J, with 13 bases between. Germline CDR1 reads MNHEY; CDR2 reads SMNVEV (reference sequence). This CDR3 has 15 amino acids. In DNA form, the CDR3 reads TGTGCCAGCAGTTTAGGAACAGGGCGGTCCGGGGAGCTGTTTTTT. This gives the protein CASSLGTGRSGELFF.

The genes are TRBV7-2 and TRBJ2-6; a weak D match, TRBD2 (6 bases). Trimming took 6 bases from V and 3 from J, leaving 21 bases between them. Germline CDR1 and CDR2: SGHTA and FQGNSA. The CDR3 runs 18 residues. The CDR3 here is CASRGGRNPLGGANVLTF. Here the CDR3 DNA reads TGTGCCAGCAGGGGAGGACGGAATCCACTGGGTGGGGCCAACGTCCTGACTTTC.

The V and J genes are TRBV4-1 and TRBJ1-6; tentative D call: TRBD1 (5 bases). Trimming removed 1 base from V and 6 bases from J, with 13 bases in between. Germline CDR1 reads MGHRA; CDR2 reads YSYEKL. The CDR3 totals 16 residues. The CDR3 region has the DNA TGCGCCAGCAGCCAAGCCCCTGCGGGGGGTAATTCACCCCTCCACTTT. This encodes CASSQAPAGGNSPLHF.

The CDR3 reads CASSQTMTYEQYF. DNA for the CDR3: TGTGCCAGCAGTCAAACCATGACATACGAGCAGTACTTC. The V call is TRBV6-1, the J call TRBJ2-7; D call uncertain. Germline-derived CDR1 and CDR2 are MNHNS and SASEGT. V was clipped by 5 bases and J by 4 bases, with 12 bases between them. The CDR3 runs 13 residues.

The rearrangement uses TRBV2 and TRBJ2-1; weak D call: TRBD1 (6 bases). CDR3 length equals 14 residues. CDR1 and CDR2 (germline): SNHLY, FYNNEI. V was clipped by 6 bases and J by 7 bases, with 16 bases between them. This CDR3 reads CASSPWGLANEQFF. CDR3 nucleotide sequence: TGTGCCAGCAGCCCGTGGGGGCTAGCTAATGAGCAGTTCTTC. Variable domain in full (rest from reference TRBV2 and TRBJ2-1): EPEVTQTPSHQVTQMGQEVILRCVPISNHLYFYWYRQILGQKVEFLVSFYNNEISEKSEIFDDQFSVERPDGSNFTLKIRSTKLEDSAMYFCASSPWGLANEQFFGPGTRLTVL.

The J gene is TRBJ2-3, the V gene TRBV25-1, with 12 bases matching TRBD2. This CDR3 has 16 amino acids. V was pared by 5 bases and J by 8 bases, with 11 bases of the junction left unmatched. Looked up from germline, CDR1 is MGHDK and CDR2 is SYGVNS. The CDR3 DNA reads TGTGCCAGCAGTACCCTAGCGGGGGGGAGTAACGGTACGCAGTATTTT. It codes for CASSTLAGGSNGTQYF. The variable domain in full, with the rest retrieved from reference TRBV25-1 and TRBJ2-3, is EADIYQTPRYLVIGTGKKITLECSQTMGHDKMYWYQQDPGMELHLIHYSYGVNSTEKGDLSSESTVSRIRTEHFPLTLESARPSHTSQYLCASSTLAGGSNGTQYFGPGTRLTVL.

This chain uses TRBV28 with TRBJ1-2; 12 nucleotides align to TRBD1. V gave up 6 bases and J gave up 6 bases; unmatched junction bases: 5. Germline V gene sequence: CDR1 MDHEN, CDR2 SYDVKM. This CDR3 is 14 amino acids long. The CDR3 is CASSFGTGGNGYTF. DNA for the CDR3: TGTGCCAGCAGCTTTGGGACAGGGGGCAATGGCTACACCTTC.

The J gene is TRBJ2-3, the V gene TRBV9, with 8 bases lining up with TRBD2. The CDR3 is made up of 14 amino acids. V was clipped by 4 bases and J by 5 bases; unmatched bases: 6. Germline-derived CDR1 and CDR2 are SGDLS and YYNGEE. The CDR3 coding sequence is TGTGCCAGCAGCACCAGCGGGGGAGGAGATACGCAGTATTTT. This sequence encodes CASSTSGGGDTQYF.